This TCR beta chain appears in the sequencing data of a study of post-analysis software for immune sequencing data. Study results and limitations: Among 5 or 6 TRBV segments more frequent in patients than controls were TRBV5-6, TRBV5-1 and TRBV20-1. Patients with multiple sclerosis recorded significantly lower normalized Chao1 diversity than controls, the study found. Samples from one preparation batch, clustered by F measure, grouped strongly together.

In this sample, this clonotype turned up a few times. Its specificity is unknown. This CDR3 region has 15 residues. V gave up 2 bases and J gave up 5 bases, with 12 bases separating them. Germline values: CDR1 MNHNY, CDR2 SVGAGI (reference sequence). The library was made from cDNA and included unique molecular identifiers. TCRdb reanalysed the PCR reads using MiXCR and keeps one entry per CDR3 protein. The sample lists about 540,000 distinct CDR3 sequences, less than 40% occurring once. Material: blood. The source is a girl under 18 with multiple sclerosis. The chain joins TRBV6-6 to TRBJ1-4; D not certain. In DNA form, the CDR3 reads TGTGCCAGCAGTTACGGGAGGAGTGGGAATGAAAAACTGTTTTTT. Residues: CASSYGRSGNEKLFF.